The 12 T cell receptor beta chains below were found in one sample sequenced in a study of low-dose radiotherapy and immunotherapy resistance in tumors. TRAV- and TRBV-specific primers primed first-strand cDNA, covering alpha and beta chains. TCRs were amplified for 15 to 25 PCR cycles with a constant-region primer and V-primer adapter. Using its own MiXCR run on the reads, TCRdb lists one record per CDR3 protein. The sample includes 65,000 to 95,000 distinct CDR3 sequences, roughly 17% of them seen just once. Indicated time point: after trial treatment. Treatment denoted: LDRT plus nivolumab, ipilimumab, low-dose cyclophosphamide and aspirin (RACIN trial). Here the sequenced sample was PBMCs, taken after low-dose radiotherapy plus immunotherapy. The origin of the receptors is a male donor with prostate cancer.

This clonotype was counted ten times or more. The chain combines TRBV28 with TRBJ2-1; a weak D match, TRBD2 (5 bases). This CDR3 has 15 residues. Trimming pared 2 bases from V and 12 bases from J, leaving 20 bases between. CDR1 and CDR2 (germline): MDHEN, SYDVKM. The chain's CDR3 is CASSLIGVGSVRQFF. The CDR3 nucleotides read TGTGCCAGCAGTTTAATCGGGGTAGGGTCCGTACGGCAGTTCTTC.

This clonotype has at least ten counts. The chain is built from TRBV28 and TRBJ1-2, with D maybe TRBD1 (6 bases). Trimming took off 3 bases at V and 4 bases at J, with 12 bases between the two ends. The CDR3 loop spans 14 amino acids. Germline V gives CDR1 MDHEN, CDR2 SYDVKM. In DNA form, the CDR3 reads TGTGCCAGCAGTTTGGGGGGACACATCTATGGCTACACCTTC. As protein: CASSLGGHIYGYTF.

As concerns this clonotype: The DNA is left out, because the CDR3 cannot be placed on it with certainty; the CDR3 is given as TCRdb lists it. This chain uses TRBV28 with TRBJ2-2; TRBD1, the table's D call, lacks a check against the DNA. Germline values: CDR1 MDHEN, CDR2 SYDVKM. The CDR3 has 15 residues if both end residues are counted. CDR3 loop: CASRGTGDTGELFFF.

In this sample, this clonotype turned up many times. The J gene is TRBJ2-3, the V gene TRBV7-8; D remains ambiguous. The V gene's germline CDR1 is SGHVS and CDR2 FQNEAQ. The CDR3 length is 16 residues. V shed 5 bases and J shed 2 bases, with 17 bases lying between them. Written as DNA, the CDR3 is TGTGCCAGCAGCCTCCAGGCGATAGGGCTCACAGATACGCAGTATTTT. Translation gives CASSLQAIGLTDTQYF.

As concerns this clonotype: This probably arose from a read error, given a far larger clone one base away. The CDR3 DNA follows: TGTGCCAGCAGTGACTCGACTAGCGGGAGCAATGAGCAGTACTTC. Encoded protein: CASSDSTSGSNEQYF. The chain employs TRBV6-4 and TRBJ2-7; 12 bases fit TRBD2. V gave up 0 bases and J gave up 7 bases; unmatched junction bases: 4. Germline-derived CDR1 and CDR2 are MRHNA and SNTAGT. The CDR3 sequence is 15 residues long.

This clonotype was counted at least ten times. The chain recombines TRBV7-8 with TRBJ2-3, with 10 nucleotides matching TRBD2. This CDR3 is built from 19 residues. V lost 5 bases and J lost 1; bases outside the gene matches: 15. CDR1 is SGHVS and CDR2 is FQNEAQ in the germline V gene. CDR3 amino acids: CASSKSQSGRAPGTDTQYF. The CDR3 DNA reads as TGTGCCAGCAGCAAAAGCCAAAGCGGGAGGGCACCCGGCACAGATACGCAGTATTTT.

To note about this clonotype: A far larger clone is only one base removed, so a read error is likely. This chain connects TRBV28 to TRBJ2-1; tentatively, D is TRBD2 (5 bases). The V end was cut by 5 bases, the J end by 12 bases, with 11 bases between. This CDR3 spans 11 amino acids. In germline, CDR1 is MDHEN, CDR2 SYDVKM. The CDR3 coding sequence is TGTGCCAGCAGTGGCCCACTAGGGCAGTTCTTC. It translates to CASSGPLGQFF.

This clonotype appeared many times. The CDR3 loop reads CASSPVGQPQHF. For the CDR3, the DNA is TGTGCCAGCAGTCCGGTAGGTCAGCCCCAGCATTTT. The V and J genes are TRBV12-3 or TRBV12-4 and TRBJ1-5; D uncertain. This CDR3 is built from 12 residues. Between the trimmed V and J ends, which lost 5 bases and 6 bases, there was a span of 8 bases.

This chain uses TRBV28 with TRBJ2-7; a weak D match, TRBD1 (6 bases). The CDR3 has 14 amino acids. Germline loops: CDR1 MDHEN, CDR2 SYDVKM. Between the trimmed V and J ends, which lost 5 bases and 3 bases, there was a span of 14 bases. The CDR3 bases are TGTGCCAGCAGTCTCCCCAGGGGTCGCTACGAGCAGTACTTC. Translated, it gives CASSLPRGRYEQYF.

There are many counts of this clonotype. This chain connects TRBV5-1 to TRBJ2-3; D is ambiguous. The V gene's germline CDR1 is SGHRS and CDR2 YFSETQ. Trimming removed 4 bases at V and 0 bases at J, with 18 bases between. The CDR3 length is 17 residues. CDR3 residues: CASSPRPSGSSTDTQYF. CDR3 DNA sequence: TGCGCCAGCAGCCCCCGCCCTTCGGGTTCTAGCACAGATACGCAGTATTTT.

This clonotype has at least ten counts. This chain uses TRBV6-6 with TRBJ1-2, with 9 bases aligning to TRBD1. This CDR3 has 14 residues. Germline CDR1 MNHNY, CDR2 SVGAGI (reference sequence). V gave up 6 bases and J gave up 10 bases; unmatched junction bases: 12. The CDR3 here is CASSQGQGLTFYTF. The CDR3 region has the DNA TGTGCCAGCAGCCAAGGACAGGGGCTGACATTCTACACCTTC.

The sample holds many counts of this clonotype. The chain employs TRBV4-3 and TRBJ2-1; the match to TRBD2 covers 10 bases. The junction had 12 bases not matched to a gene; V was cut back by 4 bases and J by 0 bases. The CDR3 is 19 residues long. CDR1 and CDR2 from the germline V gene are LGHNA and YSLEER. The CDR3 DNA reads TGCGCCAGCAGCCGAGTGCTAGCGGGAGTCCTGGGCTCCTACAATGAGCAGTTCTTC. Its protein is CASSRVLAGVLGSYNEQFF.